This T cell receptor beta chain appears in the sequencing data of a study of blood T cell repertoires in COVID-19. Study as a whole: Whether acute or convalescent, the COVID-19 samples came from the United States, Italy and Spain.

TCRdb's copy holds only in-frame clones and misses some; the assay was immunoSEQ multiplex PCR. The sample includes 110,000 or so clones, about 88% of them seen just once. This CDR3 has 13 residues. V shed 10 bases and J shed 2 bases, with 14 bases lying between them. From germline, CDR1 is KGHDR and CDR2 SFDVKD. The chain recombines TRBV24-1 with TRBJ2-7, with D perhaps TRBD2 (5 bases). This receptor was taken from a woman aged 70-85 years who had recovered from COVID-19. The sequenced material came from peripheral blood. As DNA, the CDR3 is TGTGCCACAGGGAGTCCCGCCACCTACGAGCAGTACTTC. This encodes CATGSPATYEQYF.